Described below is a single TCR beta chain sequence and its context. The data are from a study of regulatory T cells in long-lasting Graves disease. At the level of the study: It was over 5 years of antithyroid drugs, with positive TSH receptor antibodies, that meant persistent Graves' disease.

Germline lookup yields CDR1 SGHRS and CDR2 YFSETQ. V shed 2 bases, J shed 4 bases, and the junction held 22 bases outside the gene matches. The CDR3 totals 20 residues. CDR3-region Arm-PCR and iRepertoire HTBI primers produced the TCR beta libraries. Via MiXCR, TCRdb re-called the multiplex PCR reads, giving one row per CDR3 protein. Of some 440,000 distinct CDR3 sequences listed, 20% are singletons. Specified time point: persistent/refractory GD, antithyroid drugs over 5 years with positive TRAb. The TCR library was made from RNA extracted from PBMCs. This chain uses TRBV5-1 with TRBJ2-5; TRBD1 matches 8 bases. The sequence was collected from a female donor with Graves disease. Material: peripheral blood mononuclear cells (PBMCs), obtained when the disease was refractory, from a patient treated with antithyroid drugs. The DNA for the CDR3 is TGCGCCAGCAGCTTTAGTCCGTCTCTAACCCAGGGGGCGCGGGGAGAGACCCAGTACTTC. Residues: CASSFSPSLTQGARGETQYF.